The 31 T cell receptor beta chains given below trace back to one sample, sequenced in a study of identifying expanded T cells in peripheral blood. Only in-frame clones appear in the TCRdb table, and some are missing; sequencing was by immunoSEQ multiplex PCR. The sample lists around 91,000 clones; about 91% were seen once. Sequencing was carried out using blood. The receptors were sampled from a person aged 18-70 years in good health.

The V call is TRBV5-1, the J call TRBJ1-1; unclear D gene. V lost 0 bases and J lost 1, with 10 bases in between. Germline assignment: CDR1 SGHRS and CDR2 YFSETQ. The CDR3 is 15 residues long. The CDR3 DNA is TGCGCCAGCAGCTTGGTATGGGGAGGGAACACTGAAGCTTTCTTT. Protein product: CASSLVWGGNTEAFF.

At least ten counts were recorded for this clone. The chain links TRBV21-1 to TRBJ1-4; no DNA check was done on the table's D call, TRBD1. TRBV21-1 is listed as a pseudogene. The CDR3 contains 15 residues. CDR3 protein: CASSKARDRDEKLFF. CDR3 nucleotides: TGTGCCAGCAGCAAAGCTAGGGACAGGGATGAAAAACTGTTTTTT.

The chain employs TRBV29-1 and TRBJ2-2; tentative D call: TRBD2 (6 bases). Germline V gene lookup returns CDR1 SQVTM and CDR2 ANQGSEA. V lost 7 bases, J lost 5 bases, and 14 bases lay in between. The CDR3 contains 13 residues. The CDR3 sequence is CSGGLTKTGELFF. CDR3 bases: TGCAGCGGCGGACTAACTAAGACCGGGGAGCTGTTTTTT.

V and J are TRBV5-1 and TRBJ2-1; TRBD2 aligns across 13 bases. Germline V gene lookup returns CDR1 SGHRS and CDR2 YFSETQ. Trimming removed 6 bases from V and 9 bases from J; junction bases left unmatched: 6. The CDR3 spans 14 residues. CDR3 region: CASMMGLAGFEQFF. For the CDR3, the DNA is TGCGCCAGCATGATGGGACTAGCGGGGTTTGAGCAGTTCTTC.

The CDR3 protein is CASSLDQGIDTGELFF. CDR3 in DNA: TGTGCCAGCAGCTTAGATCAGGGCATTGACACCGGGGAGCTGTTTTTT. The chain employs TRBV7-9 and TRBJ2-2; maybe TRBD1 (5 bases). The germline CDR1 and CDR2 sequences are SEHNR and FQNEAQ (reference sequence). V dropped 1 base and J dropped 3 bases, with 12 bases sitting between them. This CDR3 has 16 amino acids.

The chain couples TRBV13 to TRBJ2-1; D is possibly TRBD1 or TRBD2 (5 bases each). The CDR3 loop spans 16 amino acids. Germline CDR1 is PRHDT and CDR2 is FYEKMQ (reference sequence). V was trimmed by 0 bases and J by 2 bases, leaving 11 bases between them. Here the CDR3 reads CASSLGFGGTYNEQFF. Written as DNA, the CDR3 is TGTGCCAGCAGCTTAGGGTTTGGGGGAACCTACAATGAGCAGTTCTTC.

The chain uses TRBV6-1 and TRBJ2-7; 10 nucleotides line up with TRBD2. This CDR3 has 16 amino acids. With V trimmed by 5 bases and J by 0 bases, 7 bases remained unmatched. Per the germline V gene, CDR1 is MNHNS and CDR2 is SASEGT. The CDR3 nucleotides read TGTGCCAGCAGTCAAGGACTAGCGGAAAGCTCCTACGAGCAGTACTTC. Protein product: CASSQGLAESSYEQYF.

The chain recombines TRBV9 with TRBJ2-7; 11 bases map to TRBD1. Germline V CDR1 and CDR2: SGDLS, YYNGEE. The V and J ends lost 0 bases and 3 bases, in that order; junction bases with no gene match: 2. The CDR3 covers 15 residues. CDR3 in amino acids: CASSVGGTGGYEQYF. CDR3 nucleotides: TGTGCCAGCAGCGTAGGAGGGACAGGGGGCTACGAGCAGTACTTC.

This chain joins TRBV5-1 and TRBJ1-1; perhaps TRBD1 as D (6 bases). V was cut by 4 bases and J by 6 bases, with 16 bases left in between. CDR3 length: 14 residues. Looked up from germline, CDR1 is SGHRS and CDR2 is YFSETQ. The CDR3, as DNA: TGCGCCAGCAGCGGCCGAGGGGGGAGTGCTGAAGCTTTCTTT. It translates to CASSGRGGSAEAFF.

The J gene is TRBJ2-5, the V gene TRBV19; D might be TRBD1 or TRBD2, each matching 5 bases. CDR3 size: 16 residues. Germline lookup yields CDR1 LNHDA and CDR2 SQIVND (reference sequence). The V end was cut by 1 base, the J end by 2 bases, with 14 bases between. CDR3 sequence reads: CASSIGQGVGQETQYF. CDR3 coding DNA: TGTGCCAGTAGTATAGGGCAGGGAGTGGGGCAAGAGACCCAGTACTTC.

V and J are TRBV7-8 and TRBJ2-4, with D possibly TRBD2 on 6 matching bases. The CDR3 has 13 amino acids. Germline V gives CDR1 SGHVS, CDR2 FQNEAQ. V was pared by 5 bases and J by 6 bases, with 11 bases between. CDR3 nucleotides: TGTGCCAGCAGCCCGGGACTGCCAAACATTCAGTACTTC. Amino acid sequence: CASSPGLPNIQYF.

J is TRBJ2-2 and V is TRBV5-1; 8 bases fit TRBD2. The J segment lost 3 bases and the V segment lost 1 base, leaving 14 bases of the junction unmatched. This CDR3 region has 19 residues. Germline loops: CDR1 SGHRS, CDR2 YFSETQ. The CDR3 DNA reads TGCGCCAGCAGCTTGAGGGCCGGGGTAGCGGGGATTCACACCGGGGAGCTGTTTTTT. It encodes CASSLRAGVAGIHTGELFF. The full variable domain, with the rest looked up from reference TRBV5-1 and TRBJ2-2, is KAGVTQTPRYLIKTRGQQVTLSCSPISGHRSVSWYQQTPGQGLQFLFEYFSETQRNKGNFPGRFSGRQFSNSRSEMNVSTLELGDSALYLCASSLRAGVAGIHTGELFFGEGSRLTVL.

The chain recombines TRBV7-2 with TRBJ1-1; TRBD1 is a possible D gene (5 bases). CDR1 and CDR2 from the germline V gene are SGHTA and FQGNSA. V lost 1 base, J lost 4 bases, and 16 bases lay in between. The CDR3 is made up of 16 amino acids. The CDR3 coding sequence is TGTGCCAGCAGCTTAGTTTCTTATGGGGGAAGCACTGAAGCTTTCTTT. Translating it yields CASSLVSYGGSTEAFF.

The genes are TRBV6-6 and TRBJ2-4, with 11 bases that match TRBD1. The germline gives CDR1 MNHNY, CDR2 SVGAGI (reference sequence). The CDR3 sequence is 14 residues long. The V and J ends lost 8 bases and 8 bases, in that order; junction bases with no gene match: 8. The CDR3 protein is CASFSGTGGHIQYF. The CDR3 nucleotides are TGTGCCAGCTTCTCCGGGACAGGGGGACACATTCAGTACTTC.

On this clone: This sample also contains other DNA sequences that code for the same CDR3. The chain combines TRBV6-1 with TRBJ2-5, with 10 bases matching TRBD2. The CDR3 length is 15 residues. With 0 bases clipped from V and 2 bases from J, the junction kept 0 bases outside the gene matches. The germline CDR1 and CDR2 sequences are MNHNS and SASEGT. The CDR3 nucleotides read TGTGCCAGCAGTGAAGCAGCGGGAGGGCAAGAGACCCAGTACTTC. Amino acid sequence: CASSEAAGGQETQYF.

The CDR3 DNA sequence: TGTGCCTGGAGTGTGGGGGTGAACTATGGCTACACCTTC. Protein product: CAWSVGVNYGYTF. The chain couples TRBV30 to TRBJ1-2; D is possibly TRBD1 (5 bases). The CDR3 has 13 amino acids. The V end was cut by 0 bases, the J end by 2 bases, with 7 bases between. CDR1 and CDR2 (germline): GTSNPN, SVGIG (reference sequence).

The CDR3 DNA reads as TGTGCCAGCAGCCATACTCTCGGAGGCGGGACAGCCTCAGACGAGCAGTACTTC. Its translation is CASSHTLGGGTASDEQYF. This rearrangement joins TRBV5-5 to TRBJ2-7; D perhaps matches TRBD1 (7 bases). The CDR3 has 18 residues. V was shortened by 4 bases and J by 5 bases, with 28 bases between the two germline ends. Germline CDR1 reads SGHKS; CDR2 reads YYEKEE (reference sequence).

The rearrangement links TRBV9 to TRBJ1-5; 7 nucleotides line up with TRBD1. The J segment lost 6 bases and the V segment lost 2 bases, leaving 5 bases of the junction unmatched. Germline CDR1 reads SGDLS; CDR2 reads YYNGEE. The length of the CDR3 is 14 residues. The CDR3 spells CASSVSGTAQPQHF. The DNA of the CDR3 is TGTGCCAGCAGCGTGTCCGGGACAGCTCAGCCCCAGCATTTT.

The V and J genes are TRBV27 and TRBJ2-7; 15 bases are shared with TRBD2. Per germline, CDR1 MNHEY and CDR2 SMNVEV (reference sequence). The CDR3 contains 14 residues. V trimming: 5 bases; J trimming: 7 bases; junction bases outside the gene matches: 3. The CDR3 DNA reads TGTGCCAGCAGTAAGGGACTAGCGGGAGGTGAGCAGTACTTC. This translates into CASSKGLAGGEQYF.

The rearrangement joins TRBV30 to TRBJ2-3; D may be TRBD1 or TRBD2 (5 bases each). V lost 3 bases, J lost 2 bases, and 9 bases lay in between. In germline, CDR1 is GTSNPN, CDR2 SVGIG (reference sequence). The CDR3 runs to 13 residues. The CDR3 sequence: CAWSGATTDTQYF. CDR3 nucleotides: TGTGCCTGGAGCGGGGCCACCACAGATACGCAGTATTTT.

This clone was found once. V and J are TRBV5-1 and TRBJ2-6; D is possibly TRBD1 (5 bases). The germline gives CDR1 SGHRS, CDR2 YFSETQ. The CDR3 contains 14 residues. V dropped 6 bases and J dropped 0 bases, with 7 bases sitting between them. CDR3 sequence (DNA): TGCGCCAGCACCAGGGACTCTGGGGCCAACGTCCTGACTTTC. Translated, it gives CASTRDSGANVLTF.

The genes are TRBV28 and TRBJ1-1, with 7 bases that match TRBD1. The V and J ends lost 2 bases and 0 bases, in that order; junction bases with no gene match: 3. Germline V gene data show CDR1 as MDHEN and CDR2 as SYDVKM. This CDR3 has 15 amino acids. CDR3 nucleotide sequence: TGTGCCAGCAGTTTAGACAGGGAAATGAACACTGAAGCTTTCTTT. Protein: CASSLDREMNTEAFF.

This chain uses TRBV29-1 with TRBJ2-6; D not certain. The germline gives CDR1 SQVTM, CDR2 ANQGSEA. V gave up 4 bases and J gave up 4 bases, with 5 bases separating them. CDR3 length: 12 residues. The CDR3 DNA is TGCAGCGTTGGGGCAGGGGCCAACGTCCTGACTTTC. Translated: CSVGAGANVLTF.

The V and J genes are TRBV5-4 and TRBJ2-7; 7 bases are a match to TRBD2. CDR1 is SGHNT, CDR2 YYREEE, per germline (reference sequence). V trimming: 1 base; J trimming: 4 bases; junction bases outside the gene matches: 5. The CDR3 runs to 14 residues. The DNA of the CDR3 is TGTGCCAGCAGCTTGCAGCGGGATCAATACGAGCAGTACTTC. Translation: CASSLQRDQYEQYF. The full variable domain, completed using reference TRBV5-4 and TRBJ2-7, is ETGVTQSPTHLIKTRGQQVTLRCSSQSGHNTVSWYQQALGQGPQFIFQYYREEENGRGNFPPRFSGLQFPNYSSELNVNALELDDSALYLCASSLQRDQYEQYFGPGTRLTVT.

This rearrangement joins TRBV27 to TRBJ1-6; D is ambiguous. Germline V lookup: CDR1 MNHEY, CDR2 SMNVEV (reference sequence). The ends were cut back, 7 bases at V and 8 bases at J, with 9 bases in the middle. This CDR3 has 12 residues. The CDR3 loop reads CASKPAYSPLHF. CDR3 bases: TGTGCCAGCAAGCCCGCATATTCACCCCTCCACTTT.

This clone was seen a single time. This rearrangement joins TRBV7-8 to TRBJ1-2; TRBD1 matches at 9 bases. The germline CDR1 and CDR2 sequences are SGHVS and FQNEAQ. V lost 4 bases to trimming and J lost 1 base; unmatched junction nucleotides: 4. The CDR3 extends over 15 amino acids. CDR3 protein: CASSSVTGGNYGYTF. The CDR3, as DNA: TGTGCCAGCAGCTCCGTGACAGGGGGTAACTATGGCTACACCTTC.

The chain is built from TRBV10-3 and TRBJ1-5, with 11 bases matching TRBD1. CDR3 size: 14 residues. J lost 6 bases, V lost 5 bases, and 3 bases had no gene match. CDR1 and CDR2 from the germline V gene are ENHRY and SYGVKD. The CDR3 coding sequence is TGTGCCATCAGTCCCGGGACAGGGGGTCAGCCCCAGCATTTT. It specifies CAISPGTGGQPQHF.

The V call is TRBV7-8, the J call TRBJ1-1; weak D call: TRBD1 (6 bases). Trimming removed 3 bases from V and 1 base from J, with 12 bases in between. The CDR3 is 15 amino acids. CDR1 and CDR2 (germline): SGHVS, FQNEAQ. Written as DNA, the CDR3 is TGTGCCAGCAGCTTCTCTGGGGGGCAGAACACTGAAGCTTTCTTT. Encoded protein: CASSFSGGQNTEAFF.

Only one count was recorded for this clone. The V gene is TRBV2, the J gene TRBJ2-1; D possibly uses TRBD1 or TRBD2 (8 bases each). The CDR3 is made up of 14 amino acids. Between the trimmed V and J ends, which lost 5 bases and 16 bases, there was a span of 24 bases. From germline, CDR1 is SNHLY and CDR2 FYNNEI. The CDR3 is CASSRGGRGRVGFF. Here the CDR3 DNA reads TGTGCCAGCAGTCGGGGGGGCAGGGGGCGTGTAGGTTTCTTC.

This CDR3 is CASSLARELFF. The CDR3 nucleotides are TGTGCCAGCAGCCTCGCCCGGGAGCTGTTTTTT. The rearrangement uses TRBV7-2 and TRBJ2-2; D unresolved. The CDR3 spans 11 residues. V was cut by 5 bases and J by 9 bases, with 7 bases left in between. Per germline, CDR1 SGHTA and CDR2 FQGNSA.

CDR3 bases: TGTGCCAGCAGCTTGTGGGGAGCCTACGAGCAGTACTTC. Translation gives CASSLWGAYEQYF. The rearrangement links TRBV5-5 to TRBJ2-7; possible D gene TRBD2, 5 bases. The length of the CDR3 is 13 residues. Trimming took 1 base from V and 2 from J, leaving 7 bases between them. Germline CDR1 SGHKS, CDR2 YYEKEE (reference sequence).